These 24 T cell receptor beta chains came from one sample sequenced in a study of radiotherapy plus CTLA-4 blockade in lung cancer. The protocol was immunoSEQ multiplex PCR, while the TCRdb copy is restricted to in-frame clones and leaves out a portion. The sample includes 50,000 to 65,000 clones, around 80% of them seen just once. This material consisted of peripheral blood, taken from a patient treated with radiotherapy plus ipilimumab. These receptors all come from a human donor with non-small cell lung cancer who had a partial response to radiotherapy plus ipilimumab.

The rearrangement links TRBV19 to TRBJ2-1, with 8 bases identical to TRBD2. Germline CDR1 is LNHDA and CDR2 is SQIVND (reference sequence). V dropped 5 bases and J dropped 6; count of bases not matched to a gene: 12. The CDR3 runs 16 residues. DNA of the CDR3: TGTGCCAGTAGTCCCGGGGGGGGGCGGTTTGGCAATGAGCAGTTCTTC. Its translation: CASSPGGGRFGNEQFF.

The rearrangement uses TRBV29-1 and TRBJ2-5; 7 bases align to TRBD1. The germline V gene has CDR1 SQVTM and CDR2 ANQGSEA. The CDR3 totals 15 residues. V was clipped by 2 bases and J by 1 base; unmatched bases: 7. CDR3 bases: TGCAGCGTTGAATACGTCCAGGGGGTCCAAGAGACCCAGTACTTC. Translating it yields CSVEYVQGVQETQYF. Looking up the rest from reference TRBV29-1 and TRBJ2-5 gives the full variable domain: SAVISQKPSRDICQRGTSLTIQCQVDSQVTMMFWYRQQPGQSLTLIATANQGSEATYESGFVIDKFPISRPNLTFSTLTVSNMSPEDSSIYLCSVEYVQGVQETQYFGPGTRLLVL.

The chain carries TRBV27 and TRBJ1-1; unclear D gene. Germline V gene sequence: CDR1 MNHEY, CDR2 SMNVEV (reference sequence). V was trimmed by 5 bases and J by 4 bases, leaving 8 bases between them. The CDR3 is 12 amino acids. DNA of the CDR3: TGTGCCAGCAGTACGCGGGGCACTGAAGCTTTCTTT. Translation gives CASSTRGTEAFF.

V gene TRBV19 combines with J gene TRBJ1-2; 10 bases agree with TRBD1. The CDR3 is made up of 12 amino acids. Germline V gene lookup returns CDR1 LNHDA and CDR2 SQIVND (reference sequence). Trimming cost V 6 bases and J 8 bases; bases outside gene matches: 3. DNA of the CDR3: TGTGCCAGTAGACCGACAGGGGGCGGCTACACCTTC. The encoded protein is CASRPTGGGYTF. Using reference TRBV19 and TRBJ1-2 for the parts outside the CDR3, the full variable domain is DGGITQSPKYLFRKEGQNVTLSCEQNLNHDAMYWYRQDPGQGLRLIYYSQIVNDFQKGDIAEGYSVSREKKESFPLTVTSAQKNPTAFYLCASRPTGGGYTFGSGTRLTVV.

This sequence joins TRBV5-1 and TRBJ1-3; no firm D call. With 1 base removed from V and 0 bases from J, the gap between germline ends came to 5 bases. The CDR3 is made up of 14 amino acids. The germline CDR1 and CDR2 sequences are SGHRS and YFSETQ. DNA of the CDR3: TGCGCCAGCAGCTTGACATCCTCTGGAAACACCATATATTTT. It encodes CASSLTSSGNTIYF. The full variable domain, completed using reference TRBV5-1 and TRBJ1-3, is KAGVTQTPRYLIKTRGQQVTLSCSPISGHRSVSWYQQTPGQGLQFLFEYFSETQRNKGNFPGRFSGRQFSNSRSEMNVSTLELGDSALYLCASSLTSSGNTIYFGEGSWLTVV.

The chain couples TRBV7-9 to TRBJ2-2; 7 nucleotides align to TRBD1. CDR3 size: 15 residues. The germline V gene encodes CDR1 SEHNR and CDR2 FQNEAQ (reference sequence). Trimming took 8 bases from V and 5 from J; bases not matched to a gene: 11. The chain's CDR3 is CASALGTVGTGELFF. CDR3 nucleotide sequence: TGTGCCAGCGCCCTCGGGACAGTAGGTACCGGGGAGCTGTTTTTT.

As DNA, the CDR3 is TGCAGTGCTAGGCACAAAGAGACCCAGTACTTC. Encoded protein: CSARHKETQYF. This sequence joins TRBV20-1 and TRBJ2-5; D call uncertain. Germline CDR1 DFQATT, CDR2 SNEGSKA (reference sequence). The V gene lost 3 bases and the J gene lost 3 bases, with 5 bases spanning the gap. The CDR3 sequence is 11 residues long.

The rearrangement uses TRBV11-2 and TRBJ2-5; TRBD1 is a possible D gene (7 bases). Germline V gives CDR1 SGHAT, CDR2 FQNNGV. V lost 5 bases to trimming and J lost 9 bases, with 25 bases between them. The CDR3 contains 16 residues. The CDR3 reads CASSPRGAMTPGAQYF. CDR3 nucleotide sequence: TGTGCCAGCAGCCCCAGGGGGGCAATGACCCCCGGGGCCCAGTACTTC.

This chain connects TRBV6-1 to TRBJ2-7; possible D gene TRBD1, 5 bases. This CDR3 is built from 15 residues. Trimming shortened V by 1 base and J by 2 bases, and 12 bases separated the two germline ends. The germline V gene has CDR1 MNHNS and CDR2 SASEGT. The CDR3 sequence is CASSEEPGITYEQYF. The DNA of the CDR3 is TGTGCCAGCAGTGAAGAACCAGGGATAACCTACGAGCAGTACTTC.

This chain links TRBV19 with TRBJ1-5, with TRBD1 as a possible D gene (6 bases). The germline gives CDR1 LNHDA, CDR2 SQIVND (reference sequence). V dropped 6 bases and J dropped 1 base, with 13 bases sitting between them. The CDR3 covers 15 residues. The CDR3 nucleotides read TGTGCCAGTAGAACAGGGTCAGGAAGCAATCAGCCCCAGCATTTT. This sequence encodes CASRTGSGSNQPQHF.

V is TRBV18 and J is TRBJ1-5; TRBD1 is a possible D gene (5 bases). This CDR3 has 14 residues. V dropped 3 bases and J dropped 6 bases, with 12 bases sitting between them. Germline values: CDR1 KGHSH, CDR2 LQKENI. CDR3 region: CASSPAGRRQPQHF. The CDR3 nucleotides read TGTGCCAGCTCACCGGCAGGGAGGCGTCAGCCCCAGCATTTT.

The chain employs TRBV6-5 and TRBJ1-4, with D uncertain. The length of the CDR3 is 14 residues. Trimming removed 7 bases from V and 3 bases from J, with 12 bases in between. Germline V CDR1 and CDR2: MNHEY, SVGAGI. The CDR3 sequence is CASMSRRPNEKLFF. The CDR3 bases are TGTGCCAGCATGTCTAGACGGCCTAATGAAAAACTGTTTTTT.

V is TRBV7-9 and J is TRBJ1-4; D is ambiguous. Looked up from germline, CDR1 is SEHNR and CDR2 is FQNEAQ (reference sequence). CDR3 size: 17 residues. Trimming took 0 bases from V and 5 from J, leaving 16 bases between them. CDR3 in amino acids: CASSLAVGSGGNEKLFF. CDR3 coding DNA: TGTGCCAGCAGCTTAGCGGTTGGGTCGGGAGGGAATGAAAAACTGTTTTTT.

The chain has TRBV9 and TRBJ2-5, with 9 bases aligning to TRBD1. Germline assignment: CDR1 SGDLS and CDR2 YYNGEE. The CDR3 sequence is 16 residues long. V shed 0 bases, J shed 4 bases, and the junction held 7 bases outside the gene matches. Written as DNA, the CDR3 is TGTGCCAGCAGCGTAGCCCACACAGGGGGCCTAGAGACCCAGTACTTC. It encodes CASSVAHTGGLETQYF.

This clone has more than one count but fewer than ten. V usage is TRBV12-5 and J usage is TRBJ2-7; TRBD2 matches 10 bases. In germline, CDR1 is LGHNT, CDR2 FRNRAP. V shed 5 bases and J 2 bases; nucleotides not matched to a gene: 3. The CDR3 runs 14 residues. The chain's CDR3 is CASGQSGGAYEQYF. In DNA, the CDR3 is TGTGCTAGTGGTCAGAGCGGGGGGGCCTACGAGCAGTACTTC.

The chain links TRBV5-1 to TRBJ1-1; D ambiguous. This CDR3 comprises 13 residues. V dropped 6 bases and J dropped 1 base, with 10 bases sitting between them. CDR1 is SGHRS, CDR2 YFSETQ, per germline. The CDR3, as DNA: TGCGCCAGCAAGGAGGGCCAGAACACTGAAGCTTTCTTT. Its translation: CASKEGQNTEAFF.

V and J are TRBV5-1 and TRBJ2-7; TRBD1 matches at 7 bases. CDR1 is SGHRS, CDR2 YFSETQ, per germline. V trimming: 0 bases; J trimming: 6 bases; junction bases outside the gene matches: 3. The CDR3 totals 13 residues. In DNA, the CDR3 is TGCGCCAGCAGCTTGGGGACAGGCCGCGAGCAGTACTTC. Protein: CASSLGTGREQYF.

This clone was found a few times. The chain carries TRBV28 and TRBJ2-6, with 9 bases that match TRBD1. After removal of 6 bases from V and 0 bases from J, the junction contained 6 bases not matched to a gene. The length of the CDR3 is 17 residues. Germline CDR1 is MDHEN and CDR2 is SYDVKM. CDR3 protein: CASRAGTGSSGANVLTF. The CDR3 coding sequence is TGTGCCAGCAGGGCCGGGACAGGGAGCTCTGGGGCCAACGTCCTGACTTTC. Supplemented by reference TRBV28 and TRBJ2-6, the full variable domain reads DVKVTQSSRYLVKRTGEKVFLECVQDMDHENMFWYRQDPGLGLRLIYFSYDVKMKEKGDIPEGYSVSREKKERFSLILESASTNQTSMYLCASRAGTGSSGANVLTFGAGSRLTVL.

In nucleotides, the CDR3 is TGTGCCACCCAAGAGGGGAGGGGGGGGGATGGCTACACCTTC. Amino acids: CATQEGRGGDGYTF. The chain combines TRBV6-5 with TRBJ1-2, with TRBD1 as a possible D gene (6 bases). V was trimmed by 10 bases and J by 6 bases, leaving 21 bases between them. The germline gives CDR1 MNHEY, CDR2 SVGAGI. The length of the CDR3 is 14 residues.

Points on this clone: The junction differs from germline at one of its ends, possibly a read error. The chain is built from TRBV29-1 and TRBJ2-5, with 8 bases identical to TRBD1. Per germline, CDR1 SQVTM and CDR2 ANQGSEA. CDR3 length equals 14 residues. The CDR3 sequence is CSVEVRGLGEIQYF. CDR3 nucleotide sequence: TGCAGCGTTGAGGTCAGGGGGCTAGGAGAGATCCAGTACTTC.

The chain uses TRBV6-1 and TRBJ1-5; 7 bases agree with TRBD1. V trimming: 0 bases; J trimming: 0 bases; junction bases outside the gene matches: 11. The germline V gene has CDR1 MNHNS and CDR2 SASEGT. This CDR3 has 19 residues. This CDR3 reads CASSEATRGTLYSNQPQHF. The CDR3 DNA follows: TGTGCCAGCAGTGAAGCAACCAGGGGGACTCTTTATAGCAATCAGCCCCAGCATTTT.

The chain links TRBV7-9 to TRBJ1-6; the D gene is possibly TRBD1 (6 bases). The CDR3 is 13 amino acids. Germline V gene sequence: CDR1 SEHNR, CDR2 FQNEAQ (reference sequence). Trimming pared 2 bases from V and 10 bases from J, leaving 9 bases between. The CDR3 spells CASSLQGLSPLHF. The CDR3 DNA reads as TGTGCCAGCAGCTTACAGGGGCTGTCACCCCTCCACTTT.

The CDR3 sequence is CASSRTGGAYEQYF. The CDR3 bases are TGTGCCAGCAGTCGGACAGGGGGCGCGTACGAGCAGTACTTC. J is TRBJ2-7 and V is TRBV2; 11 bases fit TRBD1. This CDR3 has 14 amino acids. In germline, CDR1 is SNHLY, CDR2 FYNNEI. The V and J ends lost 5 bases and 4 bases, in that order; junction bases with no gene match: 4. Full variable domain (rest looked up from reference TRBV2 and TRBJ2-7): EPEVTQTPSHQVTQMGQEVILRCVPISNHLYFYWYRQILGQKVEFLVSFYNNEISEKSEIFDDQFSVERPDGSNFTLKIRSTKLEDSAMYFCASSRTGGAYEQYFGPGTRLTVT.

This chain joins TRBV20-1 and TRBJ2-5; tentative D call: TRBD2 (6 bases). V lost 6 bases, J lost 5 bases, and 10 bases lay in between. The germline gives CDR1 DFQATT, CDR2 SNEGSKA (reference sequence). This CDR3 contains 11 residues. CDR3 sequence reads: CSAGTGETQYF. CDR3 nucleotide sequence: TGCAGTGCCGGGACTGGCGAGACCCAGTACTTC.